A single sample gave rise to the 10 T cell receptor beta chains below, sequenced in a study of blood T cells in healthy people across ages. A second PCR, run for roughly 7 to 12 cycles, used a sample-barcoded 5' primer plus a J-beta primer mix. One entry per CDR3 protein results from TCRdb running MiXCR on the 5' RACE reads. Of fewer than 700,000 distinct CDR3 sequences in the sample, approximately 40% were seen once. Sequencing input: blood. The source is a man older than 75 in good health.

This chain uses TRBV12-3 or TRBV12-4 with TRBJ2-1, with 8 nucleotides matching TRBD1. J was trimmed by 8 bases and V by 5 bases; bases with no gene match: 11. This CDR3 is built from 15 residues. CDR3 nucleotides: TGTGCCAGCAGTACCGAAGGACAGGGTACGGATGAGCAGTTCTTC. It specifies CASSTEGQGTDEQFF.

A few counts support this clonotype. The chain has TRBV12-5 and TRBJ2-5, with D perhaps being TRBD1 or TRBD2 (6 bases each). V lost 7 bases and J lost 2, with 17 bases in between. The CDR3 contains 15 residues. From germline, CDR1 is LGHNT and CDR2 FRNRAP. The CDR3 region is CASAPSGAGQETQYF. CDR3 coding DNA: TGTGCTAGTGCTCCTTCGGGGGCAGGGCAAGAGACCCAGTACTTC.

This rearrangement joins TRBV10-2 to TRBJ2-5, with 7 bases lining up with TRBD2. The J call could be wrong; TRBJ2-7 is a better fit for the DNA end. Germline V gene sequence: CDR1 WSHSY, CDR2 SAAADI. This CDR3 is 14 amino acids long. CDR3 residues: CASSASSGSYEQYF. The CDR3 DNA reads TGCGCCAGCAGTGCGTCTAGCGGCTCCTACGAGCAGTACTTC.

This chain connects TRBV10-3 to TRBJ2-7, with D maybe TRBD2 (6 bases). Germline lookup yields CDR1 ENHRY and CDR2 SYGVKD. V lost 0 bases, J lost 5 bases, and 14 bases lay in between. CDR3 length: 15 residues. The CDR3 protein is CAISESPSAYDEQYF. The CDR3 coding sequence is TGTGCCATCAGTGAGTCCCCTAGCGCCTACGACGAGCAGTACTTC.

Points on this clonotype: A clone one base away is much larger, so this may be a read error. The chain uses TRBV27 and TRBJ2-7, with D possibly being TRBD1 (5 bases). The CDR3 totals 11 residues. CDR1 and CDR2 from the germline V gene are MNHEY and SMNVEV (reference sequence). Deletions cut 5 bases from V and 7 bases from J, with 9 bases between. CDR3 amino acids: CASSVRAEQYF. The CDR3 nucleotides read TGTGCCAGCAGTGTCAGGGCAGAGCAGTACTTC.

This clonotype has only a few counts. The gene calls are TRBV14 and TRBJ2-1; 11 nucleotides line up with TRBD2. Trimming at V came to 6 bases and at J to 7 bases, leaving 11 bases not matched to a gene. CDR3 size: 16 residues. Germline V gives CDR1 SGHDN, CDR2 FVKESK. The CDR3 nucleotides read TGTGCCAGCAGTTATAATACCAGGACTAGCGGGAATGAGCAGTTCTTC. Translated, it gives CASSYNTRTSGNEQFF.

This clonotype was seen a handful of times. This sequence joins TRBV6-2 or TRBV6-3 and TRBJ2-7; 7 bases are shared with TRBD2. Germline lookup yields CDR1 MNHEY and CDR2 SVGEGT. With 5 bases clipped from V and 2 bases from J, the junction kept 12 bases outside the gene matches. The CDR3 spans 16 residues. The chain's CDR3 is CASSQLAQVPPYEQYF. The CDR3 DNA sequence: TGTGCCAGCAGTCAACTAGCGCAGGTCCCACCCTACGAGCAGTACTTC.

On this clonotype: The germline gene is not matched at one end of the junction; a read error may be the cause. The V gene is TRBV7-9, the J gene TRBJ2-6, with D perhaps matching TRBD1 (6 bases). The CDR3 has 18 amino acids. Germline V gives CDR1 SEHNR, CDR2 FQNEAQ (reference sequence). CDR3 nucleotides: TGTGCCAGCAGCTTAGCCGCAGGGGCCAGCTCTGGGGCCGACGTCCTGACTTTC. Amino acids: CASSLAAGASSGADVLTF.

V is TRBV7-9 and J is TRBJ1-1; a weak D match, TRBD1 (5 bases). The CDR3 runs 15 residues. The germline V gene encodes CDR1 SEHNR and CDR2 FQNEAQ (reference sequence). The germline V and J ends were trimmed by 5 bases and 1 base, with 14 bases remaining between them. As DNA, the CDR3 is TGTGCCAGCAGCCTCGCAACCGGGGCGAACACTGAAGCTTTCTTT. This codes for CASSLATGANTEAFF.

This clonotype was seen only a few times. The J gene is TRBJ1-5, the V gene TRBV4-1; D unclear. V was pared by 0 bases and J by 6 bases, with 9 bases between. The CDR3 is made up of 14 amino acids. Germline V lookup: CDR1 MGHRA, CDR2 YSYEKL. The CDR3 region is CASSQDLGGQPQHF. CDR3 nucleotide sequence: TGCGCCAGCAGCCAAGATCTGGGAGGTCAGCCCCAGCATTTT.